Shown below are 12 T cell receptor beta chains from a single sample sequenced in a study of preoperative IRX-2 immunotherapy in early breast cancer. The treatment denotes: preoperative locoregional IRX-2 cytokine immunotherapy. Profiled with immunoSEQ multiplex PCR; TCRdb holds only in-frame clones, not every one. The sample gives about 1,200 clones, about 80% of which show up once; around 7.7% is in the top ten. The specimen was tumor tissue, collected after IRX-2 immunotherapy. The source of these receptors is a human donor with breast cancer.

Worth noting for this clone: A junction end diverges from the germline sequence, so it may reflect a read error. This chain connects TRBV29-1 to TRBJ2-1; a weak D match, TRBD2 (6 bases). The germline gives CDR1 SQVTM, CDR2 ANQGSEA. CDR3 length: 12 amino acids. The CDR3, as DNA: TGCAGCGTTCGGTTTGGGGGGAATGAGCAATTCTTC. It yields the protein CSVRFGGNEQFF.

The chain joins TRBV11-3 to TRBJ1-1; D unclear. Trimming took 1 base from V and 1 from J, leaving 10 bases between them. The length of the CDR3 is 15 residues. The germline gives CDR1 SGHNT, CDR2 YENEEA. The CDR3: CASSLVSQPNTEAFF. The DNA for the CDR3 is TGTGCCAGCAGCTTAGTAAGTCAGCCGAACACTGAAGCTTTCTTT. The whole variable domain, remainder taken from reference TRBV11-3 and TRBJ1-1, is EAGVVQSPRYKIIEKKQPVAFWCNPISGHNTLYWYLQNLGQGPELLIRYENEEAVDDSQLPKDRFSAERLKGVDSTLKIQPAELGDSAVYLCASSLVSQPNTEAFFGQGTRLTVV.

In this sample, this clone turned up a few times. The chain combines TRBV19 with TRBJ1-1; 7 positions agree with TRBD1. The length of the CDR3 is 14 residues. Germline CDR1 is LNHDA and CDR2 is SQIVND (reference sequence). V lost 3 bases and J lost 8; bases outside the gene matches: 9. The CDR3 nucleotides read TGTGCCAGTAGTATCCGGGGACAGCTACAAGAAGCTTTCTTT. This gives the protein CASSIRGQLQEAFF. The full variable domain, its missing parts supplied by reference TRBV19 and TRBJ1-1, is DGGITQSPKYLFRKEGQNVTLSCEQNLNHDAMYWYRQDPGQGLRLIYYSQIVNDFQKGDIAEGYSVSREKKESFPLTVTSAQKNPTAFYLCASSIRGQLQEAFFGQGTRLTVV.

This clone was found once. In DNA, the CDR3 is TGTGCCAGCAGCCGGGACAGCGAAGAGACCCAGTACTTC. It translates to CASSRDSEETQYF. The chain couples TRBV6-8 to TRBJ2-5; 7 bases are a match to TRBD1. The length of the CDR3 is 13 residues. Germline lookup yields CDR1 MNHGY and CDR2 SAAAGT. Trimming took 6 bases from V and 3 from J; bases not matched to a gene: 4.

In this sample, this clone turned up a few times. The chain couples TRBV29-1 to TRBJ1-1, with D tentatively TRBD1 (6 bases). The germline CDR1 and CDR2 sequences are SQVTM and ANQGSEA. Trimming shortened V by 6 bases and J by 0 bases, and 14 bases separated the two germline ends. The length of the CDR3 is 14 residues. The CDR3 reads CSVPGQSLNTEAFF. CDR3 DNA sequence: TGCAGCGTCCCCGGACAGTCCTTGAACACTGAAGCTTTCTTT.

The chain recombines TRBV29-1 with TRBJ2-2; D may be TRBD1 (5 bases). Trimming cost V 3 bases and J 7 bases, with 12 bases left between them. The CDR3 has 13 amino acids. The germline V gene has CDR1 SQVTM and CDR2 ANQGSEA. CDR3 sequence reads: CSVEETVDGELFF. The CDR3 nucleotides are TGCAGCGTTGAGGAGACAGTGGACGGGGAGCTGTTTTTT.

The chain employs TRBV30 and TRBJ2-7; the D gene is possibly TRBD1 (6 bases). Per germline, CDR1 GTSNPN and CDR2 SVGIG (reference sequence). The V end was cut by 3 bases, the J end by 6 bases, with 15 bases between. The CDR3 is 13 amino acids. CDR3 sequence: CAWRLGQLGEQYF. As DNA, the CDR3 is TGTGCCTGGAGATTGGGACAACTGGGCGAGCAGTACTTC.

The rearrangement uses TRBV29-1 and TRBJ2-5, with D possibly TRBD1 on 6 matching bases. The germline V gene encodes CDR1 SQVTM and CDR2 ANQGSEA. Trimming pared 2 bases from V and 5 bases from J, leaving 18 bases between. The CDR3 has 15 residues. CDR3 protein: CSVELDGGRAETQYF. CDR3 coding DNA: TGCAGCGTTGAATTGGATGGGGGCCGGGCGGAGACCCAGTACTTC. Full variable domain (remainder filled in from reference TRBV29-1 and TRBJ2-5): SAVISQKPSRDICQRGTSLTIQCQVDSQVTMMFWYRQQPGQSLTLIATANQGSEATYESGFVIDKFPISRPNLTFSTLTVSNMSPEDSSIYLCSVELDGGRAETQYFGPGTRLLVL.

This chain uses TRBV19 with TRBJ2-7; D remains ambiguous. The CDR3 extends over 13 amino acids. Looked up from germline, CDR1 is LNHDA and CDR2 is SQIVND (reference sequence). The ends were cut back, 2 bases at V and 7 bases at J, with 12 bases in the middle. The CDR3 sequence: CASSINGGREQYF. The CDR3 DNA sequence: TGTGCCAGTAGTATAAATGGCGGCAGGGAGCAGTACTTC.

J is TRBJ2-1 and V is TRBV28, with D perhaps matching TRBD2 (6 bases). V was trimmed by 2 bases and J by 10 bases, leaving 12 bases between them. Looked up from germline, CDR1 is MDHEN and CDR2 is SYDVKM. The CDR3 consists of 13 residues. This chain's CDR3 is CASSLGGAREQFF. The CDR3 DNA reads TGTGCCAGCAGTTTAGGAGGGGCGAGGGAGCAGTTCTTC.

The rearrangement links TRBV11-3 to TRBJ1-3; D is undetermined. The CDR3 is 14 residues long. Germline V gene lookup returns CDR1 SGHNT and CDR2 YENEEA. The germline V and J ends were trimmed by 3 bases and 2 bases, with 8 bases remaining between them. The DNA for the CDR3 is TGTGCCAGCAGCTTGGTGGGGACTGGAAACACCATATATTTT. It yields the protein CASSLVGTGNTIYF.

The V call is TRBV19, the J call TRBJ2-7; D assignment may be TRBD1 or TRBD2 (5 bases each). The ends were cut back, 3 bases at V and 2 bases at J, with 17 bases in the middle. Germline CDR1 and CDR2: LNHDA and SQIVND (reference sequence). This CDR3 contains 16 residues. CDR3 region: CASSISPTGTPYEQYF. The CDR3 DNA follows: TGTGCCAGTAGTATTTCTCCCACCGGGACCCCCTACGAGCAGTACTTC.